A single sample gave rise to the 23 T cell receptor beta chains below, sequenced in a study of monozygotic twins with inflammatory bowel disease (dated by TCRdb to about 2019). Libraries were constructed by 5' RACE. Sequencing used an Illumina HiSeq 2500. Following TCRdb reprocessing, every CDR3 protein sequence forms one entry, and DNA is not provided. This sample's table carries approximately 380,000 distinct CDR3 sequences. The ten largest clones represent 2.6% of the sample. The sample taken for sequencing was blood. These receptors all come from a human donor with ulcerative colitis or Crohn's disease, or a healthy co-twin of an affected twin (not recorded which).

The chain couples TRBV29-1 to TRBJ2-2; TCRdb lists TRBD1, though no DNA is available to test this call. The CDR3 is 13 residues long. Germline-derived CDR1 and CDR2 are SQVTM and ANQGSEA. CDR3 protein: CSAGGENTGELFF.

The chain carries TRBV5-4 and TRBJ2-3; TCRdb indicates TRBD1, and absent DNA this call remains unverified. Germline loops: CDR1 SGHNT, CDR2 YYREEE (reference sequence). CDR3 length: 16 residues. CDR3 sequence reads: CASSVDRGRPTDTQYF. Together with reference TRBV5-4 and TRBJ2-3, the CDR3 gives the full variable domain: ETGVTQSPTHLIKTRGQQVTLRCSSQSGHNTVSWYQQALGQGPQFIFQYYREEENGRGNFPPRFSGLQFPNYSSELNVNALELDDSALYLCASSVDRGRPTDTQYFGPGTRLTVL.

The chain has TRBV4-3 and TRBJ1-1. This CDR3 contains 14 residues. Germline V gene lookup returns CDR1 LGHNA and CDR2 YSLEER. This CDR3 reads CASSQYAGNTEAFF.

This chain links TRBV5-1 with TRBJ2-5; TCRdb indicates TRBD2, and absent DNA this call remains unverified. The CDR3 runs 17 residues. The germline CDR1 and CDR2 sequences are SGHRS and YFSETQ. CDR3 in amino acids: CASSRSPDLGSQETQYF. Combining the CDR3 with reference TRBV5-1 and TRBJ2-5 gives the whole variable domain KAGVTQTPRYLIKTRGQQVTLSCSPISGHRSVSWYQQTPGQGLQFLFEYFSETQRNKGNFPGRFSGRQFSNSRSEMNVSTLELGDSALYLCASSRSPDLGSQETQYFGPGTRLLVL.

The V and J genes are TRBV7-3 and TRBJ2-7; the TCRdb call, TRBD2, lacks DNA for checking. Germline V CDR1 and CDR2: SGHTA, FQGTGA. The CDR3 loop spans 15 amino acids. This chain's CDR3 is CASSSLAGGVYEQYF.

The gene calls are TRBV20-1 and TRBJ2-1; TCRdb reports TRBD2, a call that lacks DNA to check it against. Looked up from germline, CDR1 is DFQATT and CDR2 is SNEGSKA (reference sequence). This CDR3 is 14 amino acids long. CDR3 protein: CSAITSGGTNEQFF.

This chain connects TRBV5-1 to TRBJ1-6; TCRdb selects TRBD1, and the lack of DNA leaves this call unchecked. There are 15 residues in the CDR3. Germline CDR1 and CDR2: SGHRS and YFSETQ. The CDR3 region is CASSLEQAHNSPLHF.

The chain recombines TRBV20-1 with TRBJ2-3; TCRdb indicates TRBD1, and absent DNA this call remains unverified. The germline CDR1 and CDR2 sequences are DFQATT and SNEGSKA (reference sequence). The CDR3 has 12 residues. The chain's CDR3 is CSAPESTDTQYF.

The V gene is TRBV4-1, the J gene TRBJ2-7; the D call of TRBD1 rests on TCRdb alone, since no DNA is present to check it. Germline lookup yields CDR1 MGHRA and CDR2 YSYEKL. This CDR3 is 16 amino acids long. The chain's CDR3 is CASSQDPSRGVYEQYF.

The rearrangement links TRBV9 to TRBJ2-7; TCRdb indicates TRBD2, and absent DNA this call remains unverified. Germline V gives CDR1 SGDLS, CDR2 YYNGEE. The CDR3 contains 18 residues. This CDR3 is CASSPRPTSGGVPYEQYF. Combining the CDR3 with reference TRBV9 and TRBJ2-7 gives the whole variable domain DSGVTQTPKHLITATGQRVTLRCSPRSGDLSVYWYQQSLDQGLQFLIQYYNGEERAKGNILERFSAQQFPDLHSELNLSSLELGDSALYFCASSPRPTSGGVPYEQYFGPGTRLTVT.

The chain employs TRBV5-1 and TRBJ2-1. Germline assignment: CDR1 SGHRS and CDR2 YFSETQ. There are 14 residues in the CDR3. Here the CDR3 reads CASSLADNYNEQFF.

The chain is built from TRBV6-1 and TRBJ2-3; TCRdb's D gene call, TRBD1, goes unchecked for lack of DNA. CDR1 MNHNS and CDR2 SASEGT come from the germline V gene. This CDR3 is built from 15 residues. The chain's CDR3 is CASSPQPGVEDTQYF.

This chain links TRBV7-3 with TRBJ2-2; TCRdb calls TRBD1, which cannot be checked without DNA. The CDR3 is made up of 14 amino acids. Looked up from germline, CDR1 is SGHTA and CDR2 is FQGTGA. The CDR3 protein is CASSPGRSTGELFF.

This chain connects TRBV20-1 to TRBJ1-2; the D call from TCRdb, TRBD1, cannot be confirmed without DNA. The CDR3 is 14 residues long. Germline loops: CDR1 DFQATT, CDR2 SNEGSKA (reference sequence). This CDR3 is CSARARDRAYGYTF.

This sequence joins TRBV5-4 and TRBJ2-1; TCRdb returns TRBD1, unconfirmable since there is no DNA. Per germline, CDR1 SGHNT and CDR2 YYREEE (reference sequence). CDR3 length: 16 amino acids. The CDR3 is CASSPWTGATIDEQFF. The full variable domain, with the rest looked up from reference TRBV5-4 and TRBJ2-1, is ETGVTQSPTHLIKTRGQQVTLRCSSQSGHNTVSWYQQALGQGPQFIFQYYREEENGRGNFPPRFSGLQFPNYSSELNVNALELDDSALYLCASSPWTGATIDEQFFGPGTRLTVL.

The J gene is TRBJ2-7, the V gene TRBV5-1; with no DNA, the TCRdb D assignment of TRBD1 cannot be verified. Germline V gene lookup returns CDR1 SGHRS and CDR2 YFSETQ. The CDR3 loop spans 15 amino acids. CDR3 sequence reads: CASSLGTGVSYEQYF.

The chain carries TRBV12-3 or TRBV12-4 and TRBJ2-2; TCRdb outputs TRBD1, but without DNA this stays unchecked. This CDR3 comprises 15 residues. This CDR3 reads CASSFWTANTGELFF.

The genes are TRBV5-1 and TRBJ2-7; TCRdb lists TRBD1, though no DNA is available to test this call. This CDR3 is 15 amino acids long. Germline lookup yields CDR1 SGHRS and CDR2 YFSETQ. The CDR3: CASSLGQDPSYEQYF.

The V call is TRBV5-1, the J call TRBJ2-3; TCRdb gives TRBD2 as the D gene, but with no DNA this cannot be confirmed. The CDR3 covers 15 residues. The germline gives CDR1 SGHRS, CDR2 YFSETQ. CDR3 loop: CASSSGAGAEDTQYF.

The rearrangement joins TRBV7-9 to TRBJ1-6; the D gene TCRdb calls, TRBD1, cannot be checked with no DNA. Germline lookup yields CDR1 SEHNR and CDR2 FQNEAQ (reference sequence). This CDR3 spans 16 amino acids. The CDR3 sequence: CASSSSDRAYDSPLHF.

The genes are TRBV10-3 and TRBJ2-7; TCRdb's D gene call, TRBD2, goes unchecked for lack of DNA. The CDR3 is 20 residues long. Germline assignment: CDR1 ENHRY and CDR2 SYGVKD. The CDR3 spells CAISDRGTGTSGILTYEQYF.

The rearrangement links TRBV12-3 or TRBV12-4 to TRBJ2-5; the D gene TCRdb calls, TRBD1, cannot be checked with no DNA. This CDR3 is 15 amino acids long. The CDR3 spells CASSLRTGGRETQYF.

The genes are TRBV5-5 and TRBJ2-5; TCRdb gives TRBD1 as the D gene, but with no DNA this cannot be confirmed. Germline lookup yields CDR1 SGHKS and CDR2 YYEKEE (reference sequence). The CDR3 extends over 14 amino acids. CDR3 protein: CASSLVQEQETQYF. Combining the CDR3 with reference TRBV5-5 and TRBJ2-5 gives the whole variable domain DAGVTQSPTHLIKTRGQQVTLRCSPISGHKSVSWYQQVLGQGPQFIFQYYEKEERGRGNFPDRFSARQFPNYSSELNVNALLLGDSALYLCASSLVQEQETQYFGPGTRLLVL.